This T cell receptor beta chain stems from a study of human T cells and chemical hapten exposure listed by TCRdb under 2021. In the study overall: For sensitization, 2% DPC in acetone was applied to an approximately 2 cm by approximately 2 cm area of upper inner arm skin. Patch tests used Finn chambers with 0.01% DPC on the upper back, scored after 6 days by International Contact Dermatitis Research Group standards. Blood samples were taken from patients before sensitization (week 0) and at 2, 6 and about 24 weeks after DPC sensitization. Weekly therapeutic DPC doses were additionally applied to the scalp of patients throughout the roughly 23-week study period. The study tracked peripheral blood TCR repertoire changes in vivo during primary and secondary sensitization to the hapten diphenylcyclopropenone (DPC) in alopecia patients. The libraries were sequenced as a pool, and the TCR yield per sample differed mostly because of small variations in library volumes within the pool. Most of the patients in the cohort were female, and the cohort covered alopecia areata with under or over 50% scalp involvement, alopecia totalis and alopecia universalis. Twenty-nine alopecia patients provided blood for TCR sequencing at one to four time points (pre-sensitization, 2, 6 and 24 weeks). What the authors observed across the whole study: Repeated subsampling changed both the strength of the expansion versus patch-test correlation and the threshold at which the correlation became significant. Patch test score was positively correlated with the number of PT1 expanded TCRs, with significance at thresholds 8, 16 and 32 but not at 4. Significantly more large CDR3 similarity clusters were formed by expanded TCRs than by pre-sensitization or healthy control sets, consistent with antigen-driven responses. Alopecia, a presumed autoimmune disease, was present in all patients, so the immune response of the patients might differ from that of healthy individuals. The number of TCRs above 1 in 1000 frequency did not change with DPC sensitization; there was no evidence of global repertoire structure alterations.

This clonotype was detected ten times or more. Its antigen target is currently unknown. No much larger clone is present one base from it, and per-base qualities are unavailable. Receptor libraries were prepared by RACE. For sequencing, a NextSeq 500 was employed. Library preparation attached unique molecular identifiers to individual cDNA molecules for quantitative, reproducible TCR counting. Each blood RNA sample was used to sequence both TCR alpha and TCR beta chains. Per the authors' processing: Samples had a median of about 90,000 TCRs, with a range from roughly 23,224 to 700,000. V, J and CDR3 annotation of the TCR reads was performed with the Decombinator software suite. For PS versus PT1 abundance plots, all samples were subsampled to the same number of TCRs (28,000). Expanded TCRs were defined as absent before sensitization and observed at least eight times at the 2-week time point. TCRdb reanalyzed the raw reads on its own, using fastp at Q25 for trimming and MiXCR for clone calling, and kept in-frame beta chains. Rows with a matching CDR3 protein are joined into one entry that keeps the most common DNA and genes. The V and J calls follow TCRdb's processing rather than the paper's. The sample table contains around 120,000 distinct CDR3 sequences; only one count was recorded for roughly an eighth of them. The ten largest account for approximately 0.92% of the sample.

This specimen's time point label, per the study, means: patch test 1, 2 weeks after DPC sensitization. The treatment or condition tag for this specimen amounts to: therapeutic diphenylcyclopropenone sensitization with weekly scalp DPC. At every patch-test visit, the blood draw took place before the patch test was put on. Eligible patients were aged 18 to 70, diagnosed with alopecia, deemed suitable for DPC therapy, and excluded if pregnant. Total RNA was extracted from unfractionated whole blood that had been collected in Tempus Blood RNA tubes. The germline V gene encodes CDR1 SEHNR and CDR2 FQNEAQ (reference sequence). Measured from the cysteine to the phenylalanine, the CDR3 is 16 residues long. Just CDR3 DNA is preserved here, 48 bases in frame from base 1. V is cut back by 5 bases and J by 6 bases, with 13 bases in the junction unmatched.

The receptor was derived from a man younger than 30 with alopecia areata. Some clones in this sample may be carry-over from other donors' samples. This specimen consisted of whole blood, obtained in connection with sensitization to the hapten diphenylcyclopropenone (DPC). The rearrangement combines TRBV7-9 with TRBJ2-3, with 8 central nucleotides matching TRBD1. The CDR3 protein: CASSPDRGGSEDTQYF. Here is the DNA: TGTGCCAGCAGCCCCGACAGGGGTGGATCGGAGGATACGCAGTATTTT.